The 8 T cell receptor beta chains presented below share a single source sample, sequenced in a study of CD8+CD57+ T cells in acquired aplastic anemia. Genomic DNA constituted the template upon which TCR beta VDJ and CDR3 profiling was performed. TCRdb analysed the reads with MiXCR anew, one entry per CDR3 protein. The sample records roughly 170,000 distinct CDR3 sequences, about 44% being singletons. Before being chosen for sequencing, patients had shown CD8+CD57+ cell expansion by flow cytometry. The sample consisted of sorted CD4+, CD8+, or CD8+CD57+ T cells (not recorded which) from PBMCs. All receptors derive from a human donor with aplastic anemia.

V gene TRBV11-1 combines with J gene TRBJ1-2; TRBD1 aligns across 7 bases. The J segment lost 2 bases and the V segment lost 5 bases, leaving 11 bases of the junction unmatched. The CDR3 length is 16 residues. Germline CDR1 and CDR2: SGHAT and FQDESV (reference sequence). As DNA, the CDR3 is TGTGCCAGCAGCCCGGGGGGGACAGAGGGAAACTATGGCTACACCTTC. Amino acid sequence: CASSPGGTEGNYGYTF.

J is TRBJ2-7 and V is TRBV9; D gene uncertain. The V end was cut by 4 bases, the J end by 2 bases, with 13 bases between. CDR3 size: 14 residues. Germline V gene sequence: CDR1 SGDLS, CDR2 YYNGEE. The DNA for the CDR3 is TGTGCCAGCAGCTCCCGGACGGAGACCTACGAGCAGTACTTC. Translation: CASSSRTETYEQYF.

This clonotype was recorded at least ten times. The chain is built from TRBV15 and TRBJ1-5; 7 bases agree with TRBD1. V lost 7 bases, J lost 0 bases, and 6 bases stayed unmatched. Germline V gene lookup returns CDR1 LNHNV and CDR2 YYDKDF (reference sequence). This CDR3 is 15 amino acids long. The DNA for the CDR3 is TGTGCCACCAACCCGACAGGGAGTAGCAATCAGCCCCAGCATTTT. This codes for CATNPTGSSNQPQHF.

This clonotype was seen at least ten times. This chain connects TRBV7-3 to TRBJ2-3, with 10 bases aligning to TRBD2. There are 17 residues in the CDR3. Germline lookup yields CDR1 SGHTA and CDR2 FQGTGA. V lost 1 base to trimming and J lost 7 bases; unmatched junction nucleotides: 11. The CDR3 bases are TGTGCCAGCAGCTTAATTACTCCTAGCGGGGGAGCGAATACGCAGTATTTT. Translated, it gives CASSLITPSGGANTQYF.

This clonotype occurred a few times. This chain links TRBV11-2 with TRBJ2-6, with unresolved D. The CDR3 totals 17 residues. Trimming cost V 2 bases and J 0 bases, with 11 bases left between them. Germline V gene data show CDR1 as SGHAT and CDR2 as FQNNGV. CDR3 residues: CASSLNGRTSGANVLTF. Here the CDR3 DNA reads TGTGCCAGCAGCTTAAATGGACGGACCTCTGGGGCCAACGTCCTGACTTTC. The complete variable domain, with remaining parts taken from reference TRBV11-2 and TRBJ2-6, reads EAGVAQSPRYKIIEKRQSVAFWCNPISGHATLYWYQQILGQGPKLLIQFQNNGVVDDSQLPKDRFSAERLKGVDSTLKIQPAKLEDSAVYLCASSLNGRTSGANVLTFGAGSRLTVL.

This clonotype showed up many times. A read error may be the cause here, since a much bigger clone is one base away. The genes are TRBV25-1 and TRBJ2-1; D is perhaps TRBD1 or TRBD2 (5 bases each). Between the trimmed V and J ends, which lost 3 bases and 9 bases, there was a span of 18 bases. Germline values: CDR1 MGHDK, CDR2 SYGVNS. This CDR3 region has 15 residues. CDR3 sequence: CASSDPGRLSGEQFF. The CDR3 bases are TGTGCCAGCAGTGATCCGGGACGCCTTTCCGGTGAGCAGTTCTTC.

The table lists this clonotype with a few counts. The chain couples TRBV5-1 to TRBJ2-1; the match to TRBD2 covers 12 bases. This CDR3 region has 16 residues. The germline gives CDR1 SGHRS, CDR2 YFSETQ. After removal of 4 bases from V and 5 bases from J, the junction contained 7 bases not matched to a gene. CDR3 sequence (DNA): TGCGCCAGCAGCCCGCCCCTAGCGGGGGGGAACAATGAGCAGTTCTTC. This gives the protein CASSPPLAGGNNEQFF.

Only a few counts were recorded for this clonotype. This chain uses TRBV20-1 with TRBJ2-7, with TRBD2 as a possible D gene (6 bases). This CDR3 has 14 residues. V dropped 3 bases and J dropped 4 bases, with 16 bases sitting between them. Germline V CDR1 and CDR2: DFQATT, SNEGSKA (reference sequence). CDR3 sequence (DNA): TGCAGTGCTAGTCCGGTAGGGGAGGAATACGAGCAGTACTTC. Protein product: CSASPVGEEYEQYF.